Listed below are T cell receptor beta chains from one sample, sequenced in a study of shared clonotypes between healthy human individuals. Measured with immunoSEQ multiplex PCR; TCRdb has only the in-frame clones, and not every one. The sample yields about 2 million clones, approximately 94% seen once. Sample: naive CD8+ T cells sorted from blood. These TCRs come from a man younger than 35 in good health. Each CDR3 is given with its conserved first and last residue. D genes are given only for firm matches. For some rows the clone size is stated as once, few or many, or as a class when expanded; others skip it.

clone size: .
J gene: TRBJ2-7
D gene: TRBD2
V gene: TRBV11-2
CDR3 length: 15
CDR3 protein: CASSLIAGGTYEQYF
CDR3 DNA: TGTGCCAGCAGCCTCATAGCGGGGGGAACCTACGAGCAGTACTTC

clone size: .
J gene: TRBJ2-1
D gene: .
V gene: TRBV27
CDR3 length: 17
CDR3 protein: CASSLLLGRTSYNEQFF
CDR3 DNA: TGTGCCAGCAGTTTACTACTCGGCAGGACATCCTACAATGAGCAGTTCTTC

clone size: .
J gene: TRBJ2-7
D gene: TRBD1
V gene: TRBV6-1
CDR3 length: 15
CDR3 protein: CASSEGGGPSYEQYF
CDR3 DNA: TGTGCCAGCAGTGAAGGAGGGGGCCCCTCCTACGAGCAGTACTTC

clone size: .
J gene: TRBJ2-7
D gene: .
V gene: TRBV11-2
CDR3 length: 15
CDR3 protein: CASSLVSAAIYEQYF
CDR3 DNA: TGTGCCAGCAGCTTAGTCTCAGCGGCTATCTACGAGCAGTACTTC

clone size: .
J gene: TRBJ1-1
D gene: .
V gene: TRBV19
CDR3 length: 13
CDR3 protein: CASSMIAGTEAFF
CDR3 DNA: TGTGCCAGTAGTATGATTGCAGGCACTGAAGCTTTCTTT

clone size: .
J gene: TRBJ2-7
D gene: .
V gene: TRBV27
CDR3 length: 15
CDR3 protein: CASSPDSGNHYEQYF
CDR3 DNA: TGTGCCAGCAGTCCGGATAGCGGAAATCACTACGAGCAGTACTTC

clone size: once
J gene: TRBJ2-7
D gene: TRBD2
V gene: TRBV7-2
CDR3 length: 15
CDR3 protein: CASRPHSGLLYEQYF
CDR3 DNA: TGTGCCAGCAGACCGCACTCGGGACTACTTTACGAGCAGTACTTC

clone size: .
J gene: TRBJ2-1
D gene: TRBD2
V gene: TRBV19
CDR3 length: 17
CDR3 protein: CASSIDGETSGYNEQFF
CDR3 DNA: TGTGCCAGTAGTATAGATGGCGAGACTAGCGGCTACAATGAGCAGTTCTTC

clone size: .
J gene: TRBJ2-7
D gene: .
V gene: TRBV6-1
CDR3 length: 15
CDR3 protein: CASSLTAASSYEQYF
CDR3 DNA: TGTGCCAGCAGTCTTACAGCAGCCAGCTCCTACGAGCAGTACTTC

clone size: .
J gene: TRBJ2-7
D gene: TRBD2
V gene: TRBV6-5
CDR3 length: 16
CDR3 protein: CASSSPSSGRADEQYF
CDR3 DNA: TGTGCCAGCAGTTCCCCTAGTAGCGGGAGGGCCGACGAGCAGTACTTC

clone size: few
J gene: TRBJ1-2
D gene: .
V gene: TRBV6-1
CDR3 length: 16
CDR3 protein: CASSDPGTAGGYGYTF
CDR3 DNA: TGTGCCAGCAGTGACCCCGGGACGGCCGGGGGCTATGGCTACACCTTC

clone size: .
J gene: TRBJ1-1
D gene: .
V gene: TRBV5-1
CDR3 length: 13
CDR3 protein: CASSSDSYTEAFF
CDR3 DNA: TGCGCCAGCAGCTCTGACAGTTACACTGAAGCTTTCTTT

clone size: .
J gene: TRBJ2-7
D gene: TRBD1
V gene: TRBV19
CDR3 length: 14
CDR3 protein: CASSIGRGSYEQYF
CDR3 DNA: TGTGCCAGTAGTATCGGCAGGGGGTCCTACGAGCAGTACTTC

clone size: .
J gene: TRBJ2-1
D gene: .
V gene: TRBV6-6
CDR3 length: 13
CDR3 protein: CASSYASYNEQFF
CDR3 DNA: TGTGCCAGCAGTTACGCCAGCTACAATGAGCAGTTCTTC

clone size: .
J gene: TRBJ2-5
D gene: .
V gene: TRBV7-9
CDR3 length: 13
CDR3 protein: CASSLTEQETQYF
CDR3 DNA: TGTGCCAGCAGCCTGACCGAGCAAGAGACCCAGTACTTC

clone size: .
J gene: TRBJ1-4
D gene: .
V gene: TRBV7-2
CDR3 length: 12
CDR3 protein: CASSYEGKKLFF
CDR3 DNA: TGTGCCAGCAGCTACGAGGGGAAAAAACTGTTTTTT

clone size: .
J gene: TRBJ2-3
D gene: TRBD2
V gene: TRBV25-1
CDR3 length: 18
CDR3 protein: CASSETGRLVAGEDTQYF
CDR3 DNA: TGTGCCAGCAGTGAAACAGGGAGGCTAGTAGCGGGAGAGGATACGCAGTATTTT

clone size: .
J gene: TRBJ2-1
D gene: TRBD2
V gene: TRBV11-3
CDR3 length: 14
CDR3 protein: CASAHREGSNEQFF
CDR3 DNA: TGTGCCAGCGCCCACCGGGAGGGCAGTAATGAGCAGTTCTTC

clone size: .
J gene: TRBJ2-2
D gene: .
V gene: TRBV10-1
CDR3 length: 16
CDR3 protein: CASSAMEGKNTGELFF
CDR3 DNA: TGCGCCAGCAGTGCCATGGAGGGGAAGAACACCGGGGAGCTGTTTTTT

clone size: .
J gene: TRBJ2-1
D gene: .
V gene: TRBV11-2
CDR3 length: 16
CDR3 protein: CASRRELPHRVNEQFF
CDR3 DNA: TGTGCCAGCAGGCGGGAACTTCCCCATCGAGTCAATGAGCAGTTCTTC

clone size: .
J gene: TRBJ2-3
D gene: .
V gene: TRBV2
CDR3 length: 13
CDR3 protein: CASSDPSTDTQYF
CDR3 DNA: TGTGCCAGCAGTGATCCTAGCACAGATACGCAGTATTTT

clone size: .
J gene: TRBJ2-3
D gene: .
V gene: TRBV14
CDR3 length: 16
CDR3 protein: CASSQTPGWVRDTQYF
CDR3 DNA: TGTGCCAGCAGCCAGACACCAGGGTGGGTGCGAGATACGCAGTATTTT

clone size: once
J gene: TRBJ2-7
D gene: .
V gene: TRBV6-1
CDR3 length: 13
CDR3 protein: CASSETSSYEQYF
CDR3 DNA: TGTGCCAGCAGTGAAACTAGTTCCTACGAGCAGTACTTC

clone size: .
J gene: TRBJ2-5
D gene: TRBD1
V gene: TRBV30
CDR3 length: 15
CDR3 protein: CAWSAGTGSEETQYF
CDR3 DNA: TGTGCCTGGAGTGCGGGGACAGGGAGTGAAGAGACCCAGTACTTC

clone size: .
J gene: TRBJ1-2
D gene: .
V gene: TRBV5-5
CDR3 length: 15
CDR3 protein: CASSLEHPLNYGYTF
CDR3 DNA: TGTGCCAGCAGCTTGGAGCATCCCCTCAACTATGGCTACACCTTC

clone size: .
J gene: TRBJ2-7
D gene: .
V gene: TRBV27
CDR3 length: 16
CDR3 protein: CASSHSGGEKVYEQYF
CDR3 DNA: TGTGCCAGCAGTCACTCGGGTGGGGAGAAAGTTTACGAGCAGTACTTC

clone size: once
J gene: TRBJ1-5
D gene: TRBD1
V gene: TRBV27
CDR3 length: 17
CDR3 protein: CASSLYPGTEANQPQHF
CDR3 DNA: TGTGCCAGCAGTTTATACCCCGGGACAGAGGCTAATCAGCCCCAGCATTTT

clone size: .
J gene: TRBJ2-2
D gene: TRBD1
V gene: TRBV4-2
CDR3 length: 16
CDR3 protein: CASSQVGTGGTGELFF
CDR3 DNA: TGTGCCAGCAGCCAAGTTGGGACAGGGGGGACCGGGGAGCTGTTTTTT

clone size: .
J gene: TRBJ2-2
D gene: .
V gene: TRBV30
CDR3 length: 10
CDR3 protein: CAADGGELFF
CDR3 DNA: TGTGCCGCGGACGGCGGGGAGCTGTTTTTT

clone size: .
J gene: TRBJ2-3
D gene: .
V gene: TRBV13
CDR3 length: 13
CDR3 protein: CASSPDSTDTQYF
CDR3 DNA: TGTGCCAGCAGCCCCGACAGCACAGATACGCAGTATTTT

clone size: .
J gene: TRBJ2-1
D gene: .
V gene: TRBV6-5
CDR3 length: 11
CDR3 protein: CASSYSHEQFF
CDR3 DNA: TGTGCCAGCAGTTACAGCCATGAGCAGTTCTTC

clone size: once
J gene: TRBJ2-5
D gene: .
V gene: TRBV7-9
CDR3 length: 13
CDR3 protein: CASSLDGQETQYF
CDR3 DNA: TGTGCCAGCAGCTTAGATGGCCAAGAGACCCAGTACTTC

clone size: .
J gene: TRBJ2-1
D gene: .
V gene: TRBV6-6
CDR3 length: 15
CDR3 protein: CASSLTSRAANEQFF
CDR3 DNA: TGTGCCAGCAGTCTTACTAGTAGGGCGGCCAATGAGCAGTTCTTC

clone size: .
J gene: TRBJ2-1
D gene: TRBD2
V gene: TRBV27
CDR3 length: 15
CDR3 protein: CASTPGLAGNNEQFF
CDR3 DNA: TGTGCCAGCACACCGGGACTAGCGGGGAACAATGAGCAGTTCTTC

clone size: .
J gene: TRBJ2-7
D gene: .
V gene: TRBV6-5
CDR3 length: 13
CDR3 protein: CASSPPGGDEQYF
CDR3 DNA: TGTGCCAGCAGTCCGCCCGGGGGCGACGAGCAGTACTTC

clone size: .
J gene: TRBJ1-1
D gene: .
V gene: TRBV5-6
CDR3 length: 14
CDR3 protein: CASSLNMAGREAFF
CDR3 DNA: TGTGCCAGCAGCTTAAATATGGCAGGGCGGGAAGCTTTCTTT

clone size: few
J gene: TRBJ2-2
D gene: .
V gene: TRBV5-4
CDR3 length: 13
CDR3 protein: CASSSGNTGELFF
CDR3 DNA: TGTGCCAGCAGCTCGGGGAACACCGGGGAGCTGTTTTTT

clone size: .
J gene: TRBJ2-7
D gene: .
V gene: TRBV4-1
CDR3 length: 17
CDR3 protein: CASSQISQSRPNYEQYF
CDR3 DNA: TGCGCCAGCAGCCAAATCTCGCAGTCTCGGCCAAACTACGAGCAGTACTTC

clone size: .
J gene: TRBJ2-7
D gene: .
V gene: TRBV19
CDR3 length: 13
CDR3 protein: CASSATVSYEQYF
CDR3 DNA: TGTGCCAGTAGTGCGACAGTATCCTACGAGCAGTACTTC

clone size: .
J gene: TRBJ2-5
D gene: .
V gene: TRBV4-1
CDR3 length: 13
CDR3 protein: CASSQDVEETQYF
CDR3 DNA: TGCGCCAGCAGCCAAGATGTAGAAGAGACCCAGTACTTC